The sequence of this T cell receptor beta chain was determined in a study of cytomegalovirus exposure and HLA in healthy donors. PCR used 60 Vbeta primers and 13 Jbeta primers. Profiling relied on immunoSEQ multiplex PCR, and the TCRdb table lists in-frame clones only, not all of them. This repertoire shows roughly 200,000 clones, 76% found once; its top ten account for about 0.63%. The length of the CDR3 is 14 residues. After removal of 7 bases from V and 7 bases from J, the junction contained 10 bases not matched to a gene. Germline CDR1 is SNHLY and CDR2 is FYNNEI. Study observations and caveats: Reportedly, a later analysis found an Asian-associated ancestry cluster had fewer N-insertions than the approximately 700-donor mean. Earlier analysis yielded a pattern in which most TCR beta V segments were productive about 90% or about 30% of the time. Rare sequences made up most TCRs, while some public TCRs were found in many donors.

About this clone: The antigen is not known.

The clonotype comes from a man aged 18 to 30 in good health and CMV-seronegative. Material for sequencing was PBMCs. The gene calls are TRBV2 and TRBJ1-5; 7 bases match TRBD1. This CDR3 is CASNRQGERQPQHF. CDR3 nucleotides: TGTGCCAGCAACCGACAGGGTGAGCGGCAGCCCCAGCATTTT.